This TCR beta chain is from a study of post-analysis software for immune sequencing data. Study-wide context: Secondary progressive, relapsing-remitting and progressive-relapsing multiple sclerosis were among the included disease courses. Study-wide findings and caveats: Among 5 or 6 TRBV segments more frequent in patients than controls were TRBV5-6, TRBV5-1 and TRBV20-1. Those samples that were prepared in the same batch co-clustered strongly by F measure. Significantly lower normalized Chao1 diversity was found in patients with multiple sclerosis relative to controls.

Incorporated into the TCR beta cDNA libraries were unique molecular identifiers, which served to reduce PCR and sequencing biases. From around 1 to 10 million T cells, roughly 0.5 million cDNA molecules were obtained. One entry per CDR3 protein results from TCRdb running MiXCR on the PCR reads. The sample records around 700,000 distinct CDR3 sequences, approximately 59% being singletons. A remark on this clonotype: Its target is unknown.

There are 14 residues in the CDR3. Germline CDR1 reads SGHDT; CDR2 reads YYEEEE. Trimming cost V 2 bases and J 15 bases; bases outside gene matches: 10. The chain carries TRBV5-6 and TRBJ2-1, with TRBD2 identical over 11 bases. Sequenced: blood. The TCR comes from a girl aged 2-10 years with multiple sclerosis. CDR3: CASSFISGGAFGFF. The CDR3 DNA reads as TGTGCCAGCAGCTTTATTAGCGGGGGGGCTTTTGGGTTCTTC. Based on the CDR3 plus reference TRBV5-6 and TRBJ2-1, the full variable domain is DAGVTQSPTHLIKTRGQQVTLRCSPKSGHDTVSWYQQALGQGPQFIFQYYEEEERQRGNFPDRFSGHQFPNYSSELNVNALLLGDSALYLCASSFISGGAFGFFGPGTRLTVL.